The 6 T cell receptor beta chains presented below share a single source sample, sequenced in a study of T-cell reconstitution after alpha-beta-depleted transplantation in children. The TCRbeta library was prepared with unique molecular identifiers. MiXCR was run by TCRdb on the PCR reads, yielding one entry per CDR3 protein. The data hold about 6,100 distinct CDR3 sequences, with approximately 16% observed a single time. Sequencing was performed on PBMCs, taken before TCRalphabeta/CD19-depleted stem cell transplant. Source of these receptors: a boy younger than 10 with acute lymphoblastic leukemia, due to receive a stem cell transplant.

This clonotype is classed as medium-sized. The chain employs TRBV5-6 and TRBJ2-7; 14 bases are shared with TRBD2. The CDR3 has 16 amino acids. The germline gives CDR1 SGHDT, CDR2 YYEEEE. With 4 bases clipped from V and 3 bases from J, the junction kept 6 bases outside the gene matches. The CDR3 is CASSPGLAGAYYEQYF. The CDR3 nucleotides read TGTGCCAGCAGCCCGGGACTAGCGGGGGCTTACTACGAGCAGTACTTC.

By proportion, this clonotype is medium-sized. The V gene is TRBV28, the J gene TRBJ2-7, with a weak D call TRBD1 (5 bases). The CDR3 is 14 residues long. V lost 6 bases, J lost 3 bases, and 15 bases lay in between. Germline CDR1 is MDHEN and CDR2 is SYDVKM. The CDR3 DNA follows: TGTGCCAGCAGCACAGGAGACCGAGACTACGAGCAGTACTTC. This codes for CASSTGDRDYEQYF.

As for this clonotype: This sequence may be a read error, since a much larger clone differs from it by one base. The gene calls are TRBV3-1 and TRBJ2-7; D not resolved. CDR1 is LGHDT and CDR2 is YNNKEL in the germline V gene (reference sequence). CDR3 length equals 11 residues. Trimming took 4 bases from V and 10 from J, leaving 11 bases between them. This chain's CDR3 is CASSRGWRQYF. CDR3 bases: TGTGCCAGCAGCCGCGGATGGAGACAGTACTTC.

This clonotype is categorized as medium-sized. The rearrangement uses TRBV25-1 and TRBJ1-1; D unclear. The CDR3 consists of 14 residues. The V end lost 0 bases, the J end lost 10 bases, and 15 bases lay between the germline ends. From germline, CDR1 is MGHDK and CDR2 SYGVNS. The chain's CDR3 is CASSEYSFQDGAFF. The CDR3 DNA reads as TGTGCCAGCAGTGAATATAGTTTCCAGGACGGAGCTTTCTTT.

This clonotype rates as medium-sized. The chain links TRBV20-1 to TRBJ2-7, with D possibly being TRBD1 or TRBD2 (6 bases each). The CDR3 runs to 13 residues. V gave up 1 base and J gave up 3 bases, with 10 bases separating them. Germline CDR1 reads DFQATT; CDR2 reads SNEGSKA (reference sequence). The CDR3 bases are TGCAGTGCTAGAGGGGGGGCCGACTACGAGCAGTACTTC. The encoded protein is CSARGGADYEQYF.

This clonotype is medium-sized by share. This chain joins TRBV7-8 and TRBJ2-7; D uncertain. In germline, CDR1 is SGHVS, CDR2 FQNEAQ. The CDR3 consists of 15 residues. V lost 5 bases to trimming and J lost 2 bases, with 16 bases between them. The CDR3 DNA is TGTGCCAGCAGCCTTCTACTGGGCACCACCTACGAGCAGTACTTC. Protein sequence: CASSLLLGTTYEQYF.